A selection of T cell receptor beta chains follows, all from one sample in a study of cytomegalovirus exposure and HLA in healthy donors. Generated by immunoSEQ multiplex PCR, the TCRdb table keeps only in-frame clones and is missing some. The sample has 95,000 to 150,000 clones, 65% to 80% seen once. Specimen: PBMCs. The receptors originated from a man aged 60-69 years in good health and CMV-seropositive. Each CDR3 is given with its conserved first and last residue. Fields, in order: CDR3 protein, CDR3 DNA, J gene, D gene, clone size, V gene. The D gene is left open where the match is weak. Part of the rows lack a size; the others show once, few, many or a class for expanded clones.

CDR3 protein: CASSLGASDAGELFF
CDR3 DNA: TGCGCCAGCAGCTTGGGGGCTAGCGACGCCGGGGAGCTGTTTTTT
J gene: TRBJ2-2
D gene: NA
clone size: NA
V gene: TRBV5-1

CDR3 protein: CASMGTTSPFF
CDR3 DNA: TGTGCCAGTATGGGGACTACCTCACCGTTCTTC
J gene: TRBJ2-1
D gene: TRBD2
clone size: few
V gene: TRBV19

CDR3 protein: CASSYGTGGASNYGYTF
CDR3 DNA: TGCGCCAGCAGCTACGGGACAGGGGGCGCATCGAACTATGGCTACACCTTC
J gene: TRBJ1-2
D gene: TRBD1
clone size: NA
V gene: TRBV5-1

CDR3 protein: CASRLEPYTGELFF
CDR3 DNA: TGTGCCAGCAGACTAGAACCCTACACCGGGGAGCTGTTTTTT
J gene: TRBJ2-2
D gene: NA
clone size: NA
V gene: TRBV6-1

CDR3 protein: CASTIGGGGSNYGYTF
CDR3 DNA: TGTGCCAGCACCATCGGGGGGGGCGGGTCTAACTATGGCTACACCTTC
J gene: TRBJ1-2
D gene: NA
clone size: NA
V gene: TRBV28

CDR3 protein: CAISSRTGEAFF
CDR3 DNA: TGTGCCATCAGTTCTAGGACAGGTGAAGCTTTCTTT
J gene: TRBJ1-1
D gene: TRBD1
clone size: NA
V gene: TRBV10-3

CDR3 protein: CASSLQGGNTEAFF
CDR3 DNA: TGCGCCAGCAGCCTTCAGGGGGGGAACACTGAAGCTTTCTTT
J gene: TRBJ1-1
D gene: TRBD1
clone size: NA
V gene: TRBV5-1

CDR3 protein: CASGTVYEQYF
CDR3 DNA: TGTGCCAGCGGGACAGTCTACGAGCAGTACTTC
J gene: TRBJ2-7
D gene: TRBD1
clone size: NA
V gene: TRBV6-5

CDR3 protein: CASSGRTGAGEKLFF
CDR3 DNA: TGTGCCAGCAGTGGACGGACAGGGGCGGGGGAAAAACTGTTTTTT
J gene: TRBJ1-4
D gene: TRBD1
clone size: NA
V gene: TRBV6-5

CDR3 protein: CASSLQGSSYNEQFF
CDR3 DNA: TGCGCCAGCAGCTTGCAGGGGAGCTCCTACAATGAGCAGTTCTTC
J gene: TRBJ2-1
D gene: NA
clone size: NA
V gene: TRBV5-1

CDR3 protein: CASSPGQGPHYGYTF
CDR3 DNA: TGCGCCAGCAGCCCCGGACAGGGGCCCCACTATGGCTACACCTTC
J gene: TRBJ1-2
D gene: TRBD1
clone size: few
V gene: TRBV5-1

CDR3 protein: CASSVDPGQGDSQYF
CDR3 DNA: TGTGCCAGCAGCGTAGATCCGGGACAGGGGGACAGTCAGTACTTC
J gene: TRBJ2-4
D gene: TRBD1
clone size: NA
V gene: TRBV9

CDR3 protein: CASSTGTARVAQYF
CDR3 DNA: TGTGCCAGCAGCACCGGGACAGCGCGGGTGGCCCAGTACTTC
J gene: TRBJ2-5
D gene: TRBD1
clone size: NA
V gene: TRBV5-5

CDR3 protein: CASSYRPGGDTQYF
CDR3 DNA: TGTGCCAGCAGTTACCGACCGGGAGGGGATACGCAGTATTTT
J gene: TRBJ2-3
D gene: TRBD2
clone size: NA
V gene: TRBV6-5

CDR3 protein: CATLRAGGPYEQYF
CDR3 DNA: TGTGCCACCCTCAGGGCGGGAGGGCCCTACGAGCAGTACTTC
J gene: TRBJ2-7
D gene: TRBD2
clone size: NA
V gene: TRBV10-3

CDR3 protein: CASSYATVNTEAFF
CDR3 DNA: TGTGCCAGCAGTTACGCAACAGTGAACACTGAAGCTTTCTTT
J gene: TRBJ1-1
D gene: NA
clone size: NA
V gene: TRBV6-6

CDR3 protein: CASSLAGSGTYNEQFF
CDR3 DNA: TGTGCCAGCAGCTTAGCGGGTAGCGGAACTTACAATGAGCAGTTCTTC
J gene: TRBJ2-1
D gene: NA
clone size: NA
V gene: TRBV5-4

CDR3 protein: CASSFYSGGVDEQYF
CDR3 DNA: TGTGCCAGCAGCTTTTATTCGGGGGGCGTGGACGAGCAGTACTTC
J gene: TRBJ2-7
D gene: NA
clone size: NA
V gene: TRBV5-4

CDR3 protein: CASSPTVSYEQYF
CDR3 DNA: TGTGCCAGCAGCCCAACAGTCTCCTACGAGCAGTACTTC
J gene: TRBJ2-7
D gene: NA
clone size: NA
V gene: TRBV9

CDR3 protein: CASSPLAGTVYGYTF
CDR3 DNA: TGTGCCAGCAGCCCCTTAGCCGGGACAGTATATGGCTACACCTTC
J gene: TRBJ1-2
D gene: TRBD1
clone size: NA
V gene: TRBV7-9

CDR3 protein: CASDRRPGQAYNEQFF
CDR3 DNA: TGTGCCAGCGACCGTCGCCCGGGACAGGCCTACAATGAGCAGTTCTTC
J gene: TRBJ2-1
D gene: TRBD1
clone size: NA
V gene: TRBV7-3

CDR3 protein: CASSLDWGGGTEAFF
CDR3 DNA: TGCGCCAGCAGCTTGGATTGGGGGGGAGGTACTGAAGCTTTCTTT
J gene: TRBJ1-1
D gene: NA
clone size: NA
V gene: TRBV5-1

CDR3 protein: CASSLGRGISQPQHF
CDR3 DNA: TGTGCCAGCAGCTTAGGCAGGGGGATCAGTCAGCCCCAGCATTTT
J gene: TRBJ1-5
D gene: TRBD1
clone size: NA
V gene: TRBV7-2

CDR3 protein: CASSDRGLMNTEAFF
CDR3 DNA: TGTGCCAGCAGCGACAGGGGTCTAATGAACACTGAAGCTTTCTTT
J gene: TRBJ1-1
D gene: TRBD1
clone size: NA
V gene: TRBV5-4

CDR3 protein: CASSNSRGLGTEAFF
CDR3 DNA: TGTGCCAGCAGCAACTCAAGGGGGTTGGGTACTGAAGCTTTCTTT
J gene: TRBJ1-1
D gene: NA
clone size: few
V gene: TRBV6-5

CDR3 protein: CASSLDRVNEQYF
CDR3 DNA: TGTGCCAGCAGCTTGGACAGGGTAAACGAGCAGTACTTC
J gene: TRBJ2-7
D gene: NA
clone size: NA
V gene: TRBV5-4

CDR3 protein: CASSYTFLDEQYF
CDR3 DNA: TGTGCCAGCAGTTACACATTCTTGGACGAGCAGTACTTC
J gene: TRBJ2-7
D gene: NA
clone size: NA
V gene: TRBV6-5

CDR3 protein: CASSRQSPNTGELFF
CDR3 DNA: TGTGCCAGCAGTCGACAAAGCCCTAACACCGGGGAGCTGTTTTTT
J gene: TRBJ2-2
D gene: NA
clone size: NA
V gene: TRBV2

CDR3 protein: CATSSRDRVVAGGLTGELFF
CDR3 DNA: TGTGCCACCAGCAGCCGGGACAGGGTTGTAGCGGGGGGGTTAACCGGGGAGCTGTTTTTT
J gene: TRBJ2-2
D gene: TRBD2
clone size: NA
V gene: TRBV15

CDR3 protein: CASSLGPGGTDTQYF
CDR3 DNA: TGCGCCAGCAGCTTGGGCCCAGGGGGGACAGATACGCAGTATTTT
J gene: TRBJ2-3
D gene: NA
clone size: NA
V gene: TRBV5-1

CDR3 protein: CASSAGSGTGNEQFF
CDR3 DNA: TGTGCCAGCAGCGCGGGATCCGGGACAGGCAATGAGCAGTTCTTC
J gene: TRBJ2-1
D gene: TRBD1
clone size: NA
V gene: TRBV9

CDR3 protein: CASSDRLNTEAFF
CDR3 DNA: TGTGCCAGTTCCGACAGGTTGAACACTGAAGCTTTCTTT
J gene: TRBJ1-1
D gene: NA
clone size: NA
V gene: TRBV19

CDR3 protein: CASSLIDRGKGYTF
CDR3 DNA: TGTGCCAGCAGTTTAATAGACAGGGGGAAAGGCTACACCTTC
J gene: TRBJ1-2
D gene: TRBD1
clone size: few
V gene: TRBV28

CDR3 protein: CASSPRAGSGSEAFF
CDR3 DNA: TGTGCCAGCAGTCCTCGCGCAGGTTCAGGTAGTGAAGCTTTCTTT
J gene: TRBJ1-1
D gene: NA
clone size: NA
V gene: TRBV5-5

CDR3 protein: CASSPPTGSNSPLHF
CDR3 DNA: TGTGCCAGCAGCCCTCCCACGGGTAGTAATTCACCCCTCCACTTT
J gene: TRBJ1-6
D gene: NA
clone size: NA
V gene: TRBV5-8

CDR3 protein: CASARTSFPEQFF
CDR3 DNA: TGTGCTAGTGCCCGGACTAGTTTTCCTGAGCAGTTCTTC
J gene: TRBJ2-1
D gene: TRBD2
clone size: few
V gene: TRBV12-5

CDR3 protein: CAWGRQGRTNYGYTF
CDR3 DNA: TGTGCCTGGGGACGACAGGGACGGACTAACTATGGCTACACCTTC
J gene: TRBJ1-2
D gene: TRBD1
clone size: NA
V gene: TRBV30

CDR3 protein: CASSLERISPGVDTQYF
CDR3 DNA: TGTGCCAGCAGTTTGGAGCGGATATCCCCAGGGGTGGATACGCAGTATTTT
J gene: TRBJ2-3
D gene: NA
clone size: NA
V gene: TRBV28

CDR3 protein: CASSLGPGMNTEAFF
CDR3 DNA: TGCGCCAGCAGCTTGGGGCCAGGGATGAACACTGAAGCTTTCTTT
J gene: TRBJ1-1
D gene: NA
clone size: once
V gene: TRBV5-1

CDR3 protein: CASSPADLGGVAFF
CDR3 DNA: TGTGCCAGCTCACCCGCCGATTTGGGGGGGGTAGCTTTCTTT
J gene: TRBJ1-1
D gene: NA
clone size: NA
V gene: TRBV18

CDR3 protein: CASSYGQGNSPLHF
CDR3 DNA: TGTGCCAGCAGTTACGGGCAGGGGAATTCACCCCTCCACTTT
J gene: TRBJ1-6
D gene: NA
clone size: NA
V gene: TRBV6-5

CDR3 protein: CASSPAGAGHNYGYTF
CDR3 DNA: TGTGCCAGCTCACCCGCAGGCGCGGGGCATAACTATGGCTACACCTTC
J gene: TRBJ1-2
D gene: NA
clone size: NA
V gene: TRBV18

CDR3 protein: CASSFYAYQPQHF
CDR3 DNA: TGTGCCAGCAGCTTCTACGCATATCAGCCCCAGCATTTT
J gene: TRBJ1-5
D gene: NA
clone size: once
V gene: TRBV7-8

CDR3 protein: CASSRTGADTQYF
CDR3 DNA: TGTGCCAGCAGCCGGACAGGGGCAGATACGCAGTATTTT
J gene: TRBJ2-3
D gene: TRBD1
clone size: NA
V gene: TRBV6-5

CDR3 protein: CASSLLNTEAFF
CDR3 DNA: TGTGCCAGCAGTCTCCTTAACACTGAAGCTTTCTTT
J gene: TRBJ1-1
D gene: NA
clone size: NA
V gene: TRBV28

CDR3 protein: CSVEWGQGGSYNEQFF
CDR3 DNA: TGCAGCGTTGAGTGGGGTCAGGGAGGCTCCTACAATGAGCAGTTCTTC
J gene: TRBJ2-1
D gene: NA
clone size: NA
V gene: TRBV29-1

CDR3 protein: CASSARDSLYNEQFF
CDR3 DNA: TGTGCCAGCAGTGCCCGGGACAGCCTGTACAATGAGCAGTTCTTC
J gene: TRBJ2-1
D gene: TRBD1
clone size: NA
V gene: TRBV25-1